The present entry profiles one TCR beta chain with its context. Assignment of participants to cohorts was predicated upon participant-reported clinical history. This sample was taken from a study of blood T cell repertoires in COVID-19. About the study: The study drew acute and convalescent COVID-19 samples from the United States, Italy and Spain.

Here immunoSEQ multiplex PCR was the method, and the copy in TCRdb shows in-frame clones only, minus some. The profile shows under 300,000 clones, roughly 90% of them singletons. This receptor was taken from a woman aged 40 to 50 who had recovered from COVID-19. The sequencing input was PBMCs or T cells enriched from blood (not recorded which).

DNA of the CDR3: TGTGCCAGCAGCTCGCCCCTCGACAGGGGAGTTTATGGCTACACCTTC. Translating it yields CASSSPLDRGVYGYTF. This chain connects TRBV7-2 to TRBJ1-2, with 8 bases aligning to TRBD1. The CDR3 is 16 residues long. Germline V gene data show CDR1 as SGHTA and CDR2 as FQGNSA. V was clipped by 4 bases and J by 5 bases; unmatched bases: 12.